Described below is a single T cell receptor beta chain sequence and its context. Its antigen is not identified. Read coverage stops 3 residues before the CDR3 terminus; the germline J gene supplies the remainder. These data are taken from a study of T cells in women clearing cervical HPV infection. Study details: Cases were women with histologically confirmed HPV16-related CIN3 or worse, including a couple of invasive cancers.

Germline V CDR1 and CDR2: KGHSH, LQKENI. The CDR3 is 15 amino acids. Assay used: immunoSEQ multiplex PCR; TCRdb lists only in-frame clones, some missing. The repertoire table contains approximately 22,000 clones. All donors had a single incident cervical HPV16 infection, not prevalent. Study-wide findings and caveats: TRBV6-7 abundance was lower in cases than controls (about 0.099% versus 0.16%).

Material: blood buffy coat. The receptor's source is a woman between 18 and 75 years old with a cervical HPV16 infection that either progressed to CIN3+ or cleared (not recorded which). The V and J genes are TRBV18 and TRBJ2-2; D is possibly TRBD2 (6 bases). The CDR3 spells CASSPRPAGNEKLFF. Incomplete CDR3 DNA: TGTGCCAGCTCACCACGCCCGGCGGGGAATGAAAAG.